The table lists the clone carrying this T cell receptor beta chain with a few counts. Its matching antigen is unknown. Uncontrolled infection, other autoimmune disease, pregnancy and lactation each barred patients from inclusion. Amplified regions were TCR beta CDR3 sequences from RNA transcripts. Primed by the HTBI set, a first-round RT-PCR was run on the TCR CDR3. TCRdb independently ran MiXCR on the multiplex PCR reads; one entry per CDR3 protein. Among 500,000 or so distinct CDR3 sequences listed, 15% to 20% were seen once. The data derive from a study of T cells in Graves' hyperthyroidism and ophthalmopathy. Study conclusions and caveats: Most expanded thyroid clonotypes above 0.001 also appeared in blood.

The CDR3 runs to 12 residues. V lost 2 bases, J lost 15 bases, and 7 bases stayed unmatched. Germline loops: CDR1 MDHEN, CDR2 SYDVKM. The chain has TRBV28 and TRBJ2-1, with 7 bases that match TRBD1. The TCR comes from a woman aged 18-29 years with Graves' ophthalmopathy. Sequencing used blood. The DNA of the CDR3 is TGTGCCAGCAGTTTAGCGACAGGGTACACGTTCTTC. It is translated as CASSLATGYTFF.